These 21 T cell receptor beta chains share one sample of origin, sequenced in a study of cytomegalovirus exposure and HLA in healthy donors. In the PCR, 60 Vbeta and 13 Jbeta primers were used. The method was immunoSEQ multiplex PCR; TCRdb's version includes in-frame clones alone and lacks a portion of them. The sample has around 96,000 clones, 60% to 75% seen once. The sequencing sample was made of PBMCs. All receptors derive from a man between 60 and 70 years old in good health and CMV-seronegative.

V gene TRBV5-4 combines with J gene TRBJ1-1; tentative D call: TRBD1 (6 bases). CDR3 length: 14 amino acids. V was pared by 4 bases and J by 6 bases, with 16 bases between. The V gene's germline CDR1 is SGHNT and CDR2 YYREEE (reference sequence). The CDR3 DNA is TGTGCCAGCAGCACCAGGGGAACTAACCCTGAAGCTTTCTTT. This encodes CASSTRGTNPEAFF.

This clone was seen only a few times. The gene calls are TRBV6-4 and TRBJ1-1; D not resolved. CDR1 MRHNA and CDR2 SNTAGT come from the germline V gene. The V and J ends lost 4 bases and 1 base respectively, with 7 bases between them. This CDR3 has 13 amino acids. CDR3 sequence reads: CASSAHTNTEAFF. The CDR3 DNA sequence: TGTGCCAGCAGTGCACACACGAACACTGAAGCTTTCTTT.

J is TRBJ2-1 and V is TRBV5-1, with unresolved D. The germline CDR1 and CDR2 sequences are SGHRS and YFSETQ. Trimming cost V 2 bases and J 0 bases, with 9 bases left between them. There are 15 residues in the CDR3. CDR3 bases: TGCGCCAGCAGCTTTACAGAGAGCTCCTACAATGAGCAGTTCTTC. Amino acid sequence: CASSFTESSYNEQFF.

The rearrangement joins TRBV6-6 to TRBJ1-1, with a tentative D call TRBD1 (5 bases). CDR3 length equals 13 residues. Trimming took 5 bases from V and 5 from J, leaving 12 bases between them. Germline V gives CDR1 MNHNY, CDR2 SVGAGI (reference sequence). The DNA of the CDR3 is TGTGCCAGCAGTCCCGGGGGGGAGACTGAAGCTTTCTTT. It translates to CASSPGGETEAFF.

This chain joins TRBV11-3 and TRBJ2-4, with 8 nucleotides matching TRBD2. This CDR3 comprises 14 residues. Germline CDR1 reads SGHNT; CDR2 reads YENEEA. V lost 5 bases and J lost 3; bases outside the gene matches: 3. The CDR3 loop is CASSTRGGKNIQYF. The CDR3 nucleotides read TGTGCCAGCAGCACACGGGGGGGCAAAAACATTCAGTACTTC.

The chain has TRBV5-5 and TRBJ1-1; possible D gene TRBD1, 5 bases. V lost 4 bases and J lost 2, with 12 bases in between. The CDR3 is 14 residues long. The germline CDR1 and CDR2 sequences are SGHKS and YYEKEE (reference sequence). The chain's CDR3 is CASSGTGKNTEAFF. CDR3 nucleotides: TGTGCCAGCAGCGGAACAGGTAAAAACACTGAAGCTTTCTTT.

CDR3 protein: CASSSTSGPTDTQYF. The CDR3 DNA reads as TGTGCCAGCAGCTCGACTAGCGGGCCCACAGATACGCAGTATTTT. This sequence joins TRBV5-4 and TRBJ2-3; 10 bases fit TRBD2. Germline CDR1 SGHNT, CDR2 YYREEE (reference sequence). The CDR3 contains 15 residues. V shed 3 bases, J shed 2 bases, and the junction held 3 bases outside the gene matches.

CDR3 region: CASSQPGGGAGSTGELFF. CDR3 bases: TGTGCCAGCAGCCAACCCGGAGGGGGGGCCGGGAGCACCGGGGAGCTGTTTTTT. The chain is built from TRBV5-4 and TRBJ2-2; tentative D call: TRBD2 (7 bases). The germline V and J ends were trimmed by 4 bases and 4 bases, with 23 bases remaining between them. CDR1 SGHNT and CDR2 YYREEE come from the germline V gene (reference sequence). The CDR3 loop spans 18 amino acids.

V is TRBV6-5 and J is TRBJ1-2; weak D call: TRBD1 (6 bases). Germline V CDR1 and CDR2: MNHEY, SVGAGI. This CDR3 spans 14 amino acids. Between the trimmed V and J ends, which lost 6 bases and 3 bases, there was a span of 14 bases. The CDR3 DNA reads as TGTGCCAGCAGCTCCGGGACAACGGACTATGGCTACACCTTC. Translated: CASSSGTTDYGYTF.

The V call is TRBV9, the J call TRBJ2-3; possibly TRBD2 for D (7 bases). Germline loops: CDR1 SGDLS, CDR2 YYNGEE. The CDR3 runs to 18 residues. V was pared by 0 bases and J by 2 bases, with 19 bases between. DNA of the CDR3: TGTGCCAGCAGCGTAGCTACGGGGGGCTGGTCTTCCACAGATACGCAGTATTTT. This gives the protein CASSVATGGWSSTDTQYF.

This chain connects TRBV5-4 to TRBJ2-5; the match to TRBD2 covers 8 bases. CDR1 is SGHNT, CDR2 YYREEE, per germline (reference sequence). V was clipped by 2 bases and J by 4 bases; unmatched bases: 7. CDR3 size: 15 residues. The CDR3 sequence is CASSFHTSGGETQYF. The CDR3 DNA reads as TGTGCCAGCAGCTTTCACACTAGCGGAGGAGAGACCCAGTACTTC.

This clone was counted a single time. V is TRBV7-3 and J is TRBJ2-1; 8 positions agree with TRBD1. CDR1 and CDR2 from the germline V gene are SGHTA and FQGTGA. With V trimmed by 6 bases and J by 8 bases, 9 bases remained unmatched. The CDR3 is made up of 14 amino acids. The CDR3 DNA sequence: TGTGCCAGCAGTTACGGACAGGGTAACGATGAGCAGTTCTTC. Amino acids: CASSYGQGNDEQFF.

The sample holds one count of this clone. The V call is TRBV7-9, the J call TRBJ2-7, with 8 bases aligning to TRBD1. The CDR3 is 15 residues long. With V trimmed by 1 base and J by 2 bases, 4 bases remained unmatched. Germline lookup yields CDR1 SEHNR and CDR2 FQNEAQ (reference sequence). CDR3 sequence reads: CASSLGQGNAYEQYF. In nucleotides, the CDR3 is TGTGCCAGCAGCTTAGGACAGGGGAATGCCTACGAGCAGTACTTC.

This rearrangement joins TRBV19 to TRBJ1-1, with D perhaps TRBD1 (6 bases). Trimming removed 5 bases at V and 0 bases at J, with 10 bases between. Germline V gives CDR1 LNHDA, CDR2 SQIVND (reference sequence). The CDR3 has 14 residues. The CDR3 DNA reads as TGTGCCAGTAGTCTTCACAGGGTGAACACTGAAGCTTTCTTT. Translation gives CASSLHRVNTEAFF.

This chain connects TRBV28 to TRBJ2-6, with D perhaps TRBD2 (6 bases). The V gene lost 5 bases and the J gene lost 0 bases, with 8 bases spanning the gap. The CDR3 is 15 amino acids. Germline-derived CDR1 and CDR2 are MDHEN and SYDVKM. CDR3 in amino acids: CASSPRGSGANVLTF. CDR3 coding DNA: TGTGCCAGCAGTCCGCGGGGCTCTGGGGCCAACGTCCTGACTTTC.

The J gene is TRBJ2-3, the V gene TRBV28, with TRBD2 matching 8 bases. Germline values: CDR1 MDHEN, CDR2 SYDVKM. The CDR3 sequence is 15 residues long. J gave up 1 base and V 2 bases, and 2 bases lay outside the gene matches. The CDR3 loop reads CASSLARGGTDTQYF. The CDR3 nucleotides read TGTGCCAGCAGTTTAGCGCGGGGGGGCACAGATACGCAGTATTTT.

This clone was detected only a few times. The CDR3 bases are TGTGCCAGCAGCCAACAGGGGGGCTCGACTGAAGCTTTCTTT. Encoded protein: CASSQQGGSTEAFF. The V gene is TRBV7-3, the J gene TRBJ1-1, with TRBD1 matching 8 bases. Germline loops: CDR1 SGHTA, CDR2 FQGTGA. The trim removed 5 bases at V and 5 bases at J, leaving 7 bases unmatched. The CDR3 extends over 14 amino acids.

The chain combines TRBV6-1 with TRBJ1-1; weak D call: TRBD1 (5 bases). The CDR3 consists of 15 residues. Germline lookup yields CDR1 MNHNS and CDR2 SASEGT. The ends were cut back, 1 base at V and 1 base at J, with 10 bases in the middle. The CDR3 loop reads CASSEGGQPNTEAFF. The DNA of the CDR3 is TGTGCCAGCAGTGAAGGAGGACAACCGAACACTGAAGCTTTCTTT.

This clone was counted once. This chain links TRBV6-5 with TRBJ2-2, with D hard to call. The germline V gene has CDR1 MNHEY and CDR2 SVGAGI. The CDR3 spans 13 residues. The V end lost 6 bases, the J end lost 4 bases, and 9 bases lay between the germline ends. The CDR3 loop is CASSSPGTGELFF. CDR3 DNA: TGTGCCAGCAGCAGCCCGGGCACCGGGGAGCTGTTTTTT.

This sequence joins TRBV30 and TRBJ2-1, with 7 bases lining up with TRBD2. Germline V gives CDR1 GTSNPN, CDR2 SVGIG (reference sequence). The CDR3 runs to 15 residues. V gave up 3 bases and J gave up 7 bases; unmatched junction bases: 12. The DNA for the CDR3 is TGTGCCTGGAGCCGAACTAGCGTAGGGCTGAATGAGCAGTTCTTC. It translates to CAWSRTSVGLNEQFF.

The gene calls are TRBV29-1 and TRBJ2-2, with unresolved D. CDR1 is SQVTM, CDR2 ANQGSEA, per germline. With 7 bases removed from V and 5 bases from J, the gap between germline ends came to 14 bases. This CDR3 has 13 residues. The CDR3 nucleotides read TGCAGCGCGATGGGCAGTTCAACCGGGGAGCTGTTTTTT. This gives the protein CSAMGSSTGELFF.